The T cell receptor (beta chain) described here comes from a study of blood T cell repertoires in COVID-19. The overall study: Sites across the United States, Italy and Spain contributed samples from acute and convalescent COVID-19. The analysed material was cDNA or gDNA that came from T cells, B-cell-depleted T cells, or PBMCs.

This clone appeared a few times. Germline trimming cut 3 bases from V and 7 bases from J; bases unmatched to any gene: 9. CDR1 and CDR2 from the germline V gene are LNHNV and YYDKDF (reference sequence). The CDR3 is made up of 17 amino acids. Methods used by the authors: Nucleated cell number was recorded as an estimate derived from reference gene primer amplification. Generated by immunoSEQ multiplex PCR, the TCRdb table keeps only in-frame clones and is missing some. The DNA gave D and trimming, while V, J and clone size come from that table. The table shows 210,000 or so clones, with 82% occurring only once.

The TCR comes from a woman between 40 and 50 years old with acute or convalescent COVID-19. The rearrangement links TRBV15 to TRBJ2-3; TRBD2 aligns across 14 bases. Source material: peripheral blood. CDR3 coding DNA: TGTGCCACCAGCAGCGGATCGACTAGCGGGAGGGGAAATACGCAGTATTTT. It encodes CATSSGSTSGRGNTQYF.